This T cell receptor (beta chain) was found in a study of blood T cell repertoires in COVID-19. Study details: T cells, B-cell-depleted T cells, or PBMCs supplied cDNA or gDNA.

Original processing methods: Estimation of nucleated cell counts was performed using reference gene primer amplification. Sequencing was performed with immunoSEQ multiplex PCR; in TCRdb, only in-frame clones are kept and a portion is missing. From that table come the V and J calls and clone size; the DNA was used to work out D and trimming. This table has 150,000 to 200,000 clones, approximately 88% appearing once. Material for sequencing was peripheral blood. This TCR came from a man in his 60s with acute or convalescent COVID-19.

The CDR3 nucleotides read TGTGCCAGCAGCTCCTACAGGGGGAAGGATAATTCACCCCTCCACTTT. Amino acids: CASSSYRGKDNSPLHF. The chain recombines TRBV7-8 with TRBJ1-6; 8 bases agree with TRBD1. CDR3 length: 16 residues. Trimming cost V 4 bases and J 5 bases; bases outside gene matches: 7. Germline V gene lookup returns CDR1 SGHVS and CDR2 FQNEAQ.